Shown below are 30 T cell receptor beta chains from a single sample sequenced in a study of glioma-infiltrating T cells after dendritic cell vaccination. Here immunoSEQ multiplex PCR was the method, and the copy in TCRdb shows in-frame clones only, minus some. The data contain 100,000 or so clones, about nine tenths of them singletons. The sequences come from blood, collected before dendritic cell vaccination. These receptors were collected from a human donor with glioblastoma.

The J gene is TRBJ2-1, the V gene TRBV23-1; a possible D gene is TRBD1 (5 bases). TRBV23-1 carries the ORF label, with uncertain function. V dropped 0 bases and J dropped 1 base, with 13 bases sitting between them. The CDR3 spans 17 residues. In DNA form, the CDR3 reads TGCGCCAGCAGTCAATCAGGGGCAGGGTTGTCCTACAATGAGCAGTTCTTC. Amino acid sequence: CASSQSGAGLSYNEQFF.

This sequence joins TRBV2 and TRBJ2-5; 9 bases fit TRBD2. Per the germline V gene, CDR1 is SNHLY and CDR2 is FYNNEI. The ends lost 4 bases at V and 3 bases at J; junction bases unmatched: 6. The CDR3 is made up of 15 amino acids. The DNA of the CDR3 is TGTGCCAGCAGTGCTCCCCGGACTAGCGAAGAGACCCAGTACTTC. This sequence encodes CASSAPRTSEETQYF.

The V call is TRBV6-1, the J call TRBJ2-7, with D possibly TRBD2 on 5 matching bases. This CDR3 comprises 13 residues. The V and J ends lost 8 bases and 3 bases respectively, with 14 bases between them. Germline CDR1 MNHNS, CDR2 SASEGT. The CDR3 is CASQERAFYEQYF. Here the CDR3 DNA reads TGTGCCAGCCAAGAGAGGGCTTTCTACGAGCAGTACTTC.

This sequence joins TRBV18 and TRBJ1-2; a weak D match, TRBD1 (6 bases). V dropped 6 bases and J dropped 4 bases, with 15 bases sitting between them. The CDR3 is made up of 14 amino acids. The germline V gene has CDR1 KGHSH and CDR2 LQKENI. The DNA for the CDR3 is TGTGCCAGCTCCCAACGGGGGGGCGTCTATGGCTACACCTTC. Its protein product is CASSQRGGVYGYTF.

The chain is built from TRBV6-5 and TRBJ1-2; the D gene is possibly TRBD1 (5 bases). Trimming cost V 5 bases and J 7 bases, with 14 bases left between them. This CDR3 has 13 residues. Germline CDR1 and CDR2: MNHEY and SVGAGI. CDR3 DNA: TGTGCCAGCAGTAAGCAACAGGCTAGTGGCTACACCTTC. As protein: CASSKQQASGYTF.

The sample holds a few counts of this clone. This chain joins TRBV6-6 and TRBJ2-2; tentative D call: TRBD2 (5 bases). CDR3 length: 15 amino acids. Trimming left V 2 bases short and J 1 base short, with 8 bases between. The germline gives CDR1 MNHNY, CDR2 SVGAGI (reference sequence). Here the CDR3 DNA reads TGTGCCAGCAGTTACCGGACTTTGAACACCGGGGAGCTGTTTTTT. Residues: CASSYRTLNTGELFF.

The chain is built from TRBV4-3 and TRBJ1-6; 9 nucleotides line up with TRBD1. The V gene end was trimmed by 1 base and the J gene end by 10 bases; junction bases not matched to a gene: 5. CDR3 length: 15 amino acids. Per germline, CDR1 LGHNA and CDR2 YSLEER. The CDR3 DNA reads TGCGCCAGCAGCCAAGGGGGACAGGGTTACTCACCCCTCCACTTT. It is translated as CASSQGGQGYSPLHF.

This clone appeared a few times. The chain recombines TRBV6-1 with TRBJ1-5; D remains ambiguous. The V gene lost 2 bases and the J gene lost 7 bases, with 9 bases spanning the gap. There are 13 residues in the CDR3. Germline V gene lookup returns CDR1 MNHNS and CDR2 SASEGT. CDR3 bases: TGTGCCAGCAGTGAAATGGTAGAGCAGCCCCAGCATTTT. It is translated as CASSEMVEQPQHF.

The chain has TRBV6-5 and TRBJ2-3; perhaps TRBD2 as D (6 bases). Trimming shortened V by 1 base and J by 4 bases, and 15 bases separated the two germline ends. The CDR3 totals 16 residues. CDR1 MNHEY and CDR2 SVGAGI come from the germline V gene. CDR3: CASSYLLLGGPDTQYF. The CDR3 DNA reads TGTGCCAGCAGTTACTTGCTACTGGGGGGACCAGATACGCAGTATTTT.

The chain has TRBV19 and TRBJ2-1; a weak D match, TRBD2 (5 bases). This CDR3 comprises 11 residues. Per the germline V gene, CDR1 is LNHDA and CDR2 is SQIVND (reference sequence). V was cut by 4 bases and J by 8 bases, with 6 bases left in between. CDR3 residues: CASSTDYEQFF. CDR3 in DNA: TGTGCCAGTAGTACGGACTATGAGCAGTTCTTC.

This chain uses TRBV4-1 with TRBJ2-1; no firm D call. Trimming took 0 bases from V and 2 from J, leaving 14 bases between them. This CDR3 region has 17 residues. The germline CDR1 and CDR2 sequences are MGHRA and YSYEKL. DNA of the CDR3: TGCGCCAGCAGCCAAGAGACCCTAGTTGAGACCTACAATGAGCAGTTCTTC. This translates into CASSQETLVETYNEQFF.

The V gene is TRBV6-5, the J gene TRBJ1-1, with D possibly matching TRBD1 (6 bases). The CDR3 is 11 residues long. Trimming left V 6 bases short and J 13 bases short, with 15 bases between. Looked up from germline, CDR1 is MNHEY and CDR2 is SVGAGI. The CDR3 spells CASREPGHGFF. CDR3 nucleotides: TGTGCCAGCAGGGAACCGGGACACGGTTTCTTT.

The rearrangement links TRBV15 to TRBJ2-1; TRBD2 matches at 11 bases. Trimming took 3 bases from V and 6 from J; bases not matched to a gene: 4. This CDR3 comprises 15 residues. In germline, CDR1 is LNHNV, CDR2 YYDKDF (reference sequence). CDR3: CATSSASGRFNEQFF. CDR3 coding DNA: TGTGCCACCAGCAGCGCTAGCGGGAGGTTCAATGAGCAGTTCTTC.

The chain recombines TRBV28 with TRBJ2-7; possible D gene TRBD2, 6 bases. Germline V gives CDR1 MDHEN, CDR2 SYDVKM. The V end was cut by 7 bases, the J end by 0 bases, with 13 bases between. The CDR3 length is 14 residues. CDR3 residues: CASKLGGSSYEQYF. CDR3 coding DNA: TGTGCCAGCAAGCTGGGGGGTAGCTCCTACGAGCAGTACTTC.

The chain has TRBV14 and TRBJ2-7, with 9 bases matching TRBD1. The CDR3 consists of 17 residues. The trim removed 0 bases at V and 2 bases at J, leaving 8 bases unmatched. Germline V lookup: CDR1 SGHDN, CDR2 FVKESK. The CDR3 DNA is TGTGCCAGCAGCCAAGAAATGGACAGGGGCCTCCCCTACGAGCAGTACTTC. It encodes CASSQEMDRGLPYEQYF.

This chain uses TRBV5-4 with TRBJ1-1; D is possibly TRBD1 (6 bases). Germline V lookup: CDR1 SGHNT, CDR2 YYREEE (reference sequence). The CDR3 is 16 amino acids. Trimming stripped 4 bases from V and 0 bases from J, with 16 bases between. The CDR3 DNA reads as TGTGCCAGCAGCCAAACAGGGATTGGACTGAACACTGAAGCTTTCTTT. Protein: CASSQTGIGLNTEAFF.

This sequence joins TRBV5-1 and TRBJ2-1, with D possibly being TRBD2 (6 bases). Germline V gene lookup returns CDR1 SGHRS and CDR2 YFSETQ. CDR3 length: 16 amino acids. The V end was cut by 0 bases, the J end by 10 bases, with 20 bases between. The CDR3 reads CASSLVSGVPRWEQFF. CDR3 in DNA: TGCGCCAGCAGCTTGGTGTCGGGGGTCCCTCGGTGGGAGCAGTTCTTC.

The chain has TRBV7-9 and TRBJ1-2; D uncertain. CDR1 SEHNR and CDR2 FQNEAQ come from the germline V gene (reference sequence). Trimming removed 3 bases at V and 5 bases at J, with 13 bases between. This CDR3 is built from 14 residues. The CDR3 protein is CASSFLEGFYGYTF. CDR3 bases: TGTGCCAGCAGCTTTTTGGAGGGTTTTTATGGCTACACCTTC.

The chain combines TRBV6-1 with TRBJ2-7; the match to TRBD1 covers 9 bases. From germline, CDR1 is MNHNS and CDR2 SASEGT. The V gene end was trimmed by 6 bases and the J gene end by 3 bases; junction bases not matched to a gene: 6. This CDR3 has 14 amino acids. The CDR3: CASRGTGGSYEQYF. For the CDR3, the DNA is TGTGCCAGCAGGGGAACAGGGGGCAGCTACGAGCAGTACTTC.

The chain is built from TRBV11-2 and TRBJ2-3, with 8 bases matching TRBD2. The CDR3 runs to 16 residues. The V and J ends lost 6 bases and 4 bases, in that order; junction bases with no gene match: 12. Germline V lookup: CDR1 SGHAT, CDR2 FQNNGV. CDR3 residues: CASRGGAGGFSDTQYF. CDR3 bases: TGTGCCAGCAGAGGGGGTGCGGGGGGTTTTTCAGATACGCAGTATTTT.

This chain connects TRBV2 to TRBJ2-7; perhaps TRBD2 as D (5 bases). The ends were cut back, 6 bases at V and 3 bases at J, with 12 bases in the middle. Germline-derived CDR1 and CDR2 are SNHLY and FYNNEI. The CDR3 length is 13 residues. The DNA of the CDR3 is TGTGCCAGCAGCCCCGGAGGTGTCTACGAGCAGTACTTC. Its translation is CASSPGGVYEQYF.

This clone was seen a few times. The genes are TRBV5-6 and TRBJ1-5; no reliable D call. The CDR3 runs 14 residues. V was trimmed by 5 bases and J by 6 bases, leaving 15 bases between them. CDR1 is SGHDT, CDR2 YYEEEE, per germline. The CDR3 bases are TGTGCCAGCAGTCGGTTCGGGGATGGTCAGCCCCAGCATTTT. Translation: CASSRFGDGQPQHF.

This clone came up a few times. This chain joins TRBV18 and TRBJ2-2; TRBD2 agrees at 10 bases. The germline gives CDR1 KGHSH, CDR2 LQKENI. The CDR3 contains 16 residues. With 3 bases clipped from V and 1 base from J, the junction kept 2 bases outside the gene matches. The CDR3 sequence is CASSPPSGGNTGELFF. The CDR3 nucleotides are TGTGCCAGCTCACCGCCTAGCGGGGGGAACACCGGGGAGCTGTTTTTT.

This clone was counted a few times. J is TRBJ2-4 and V is TRBV6-6; 12 nucleotides line up with TRBD2. The J segment lost 8 bases and the V segment lost 7 bases, leaving 9 bases of the junction unmatched. Per germline, CDR1 MNHNY and CDR2 SVGAGI (reference sequence). The CDR3 sequence is 15 residues long. As DNA, the CDR3 is TGTGCCAGCACTCCAGGACTAGCGGGATCTGACATTCAGTACTTC. This sequence encodes CASTPGLAGSDIQYF.

The rearrangement links TRBV2 to TRBJ2-5; D not certain. Germline values: CDR1 SNHLY, CDR2 FYNNEI. The CDR3 loop spans 14 amino acids. Trimming stripped 7 bases from V and 2 bases from J, with 14 bases between. CDR3: CASIRSQLQETQYF. For the CDR3, the DNA is TGTGCCAGCATCAGGTCACAGCTACAAGAGACCCAGTACTTC.

J is TRBJ2-1 and V is TRBV7-9; 12 bases match TRBD2. The CDR3 runs to 17 residues. Germline CDR1 is SEHNR and CDR2 is FQNEAQ (reference sequence). V was clipped by 1 base and J by 5 bases; unmatched bases: 6. CDR3: CASSLGASGRAHNEQFF. The CDR3 nucleotides read TGTGCCAGCAGCTTAGGGGCTAGCGGGAGGGCCCACAATGAGCAGTTCTTC. Combining the CDR3 with reference TRBV7-9 and TRBJ2-1 gives the whole variable domain DTGVSQNPRHKITKRGQNVTFRCDPISEHNRLYWYRQTLGQGPEFLTYFQNEAQLEKSRLLSDRFSAERPKGSFSTLEIQRTEQGDSAMYLCASSLGASGRAHNEQFFGPGTRLTVL.

In this sample, this clone turned up once. The chain links TRBV27 to TRBJ2-3; possibly TRBD2 for D (6 bases). This CDR3 is 17 amino acids long. Trimming shortened V by 2 bases and J by 2 bases, and 17 bases separated the two germline ends. Per the germline V gene, CDR1 is MNHEY and CDR2 is SMNVEV (reference sequence). CDR3 amino acids: CASSLTRALAYTDTQYF. The CDR3 nucleotides are TGTGCCAGCAGTTTAACCCGAGCCCTAGCGTACACAGATACGCAGTATTTT.

A single count supports this clone. The chain links TRBV5-1 to TRBJ1-2; TRBD1 matches 7 bases. There are 12 residues in the CDR3. CDR1 and CDR2 (germline): SGHRS, YFSETQ. With V trimmed by 10 bases and J by 0 bases, 3 bases remained unmatched. The CDR3 sequence is CASGTANYGYTF. As DNA, the CDR3 is TGCGCCTCAGGGACAGCTAACTATGGCTACACCTTC.

J is TRBJ1-2 and V is TRBV5-1, with 8 bases matching TRBD1. Germline CDR1 and CDR2: SGHRS and YFSETQ. V trimming: 5 bases; J trimming: 7 bases; junction bases outside the gene matches: 10. This CDR3 contains 14 residues. CDR3 residues: CASRFDRGGGGYTF. In DNA, the CDR3 is TGCGCCAGCAGGTTCGACAGGGGAGGAGGTGGCTACACCTTC.

The chain couples TRBV18 to TRBJ2-2; TRBD1 aligns across 10 bases. This CDR3 contains 17 residues. In germline, CDR1 is KGHSH, CDR2 LQKENI. V trimming: 0 bases; J trimming: 3 bases; junction bases outside the gene matches: 4. DNA for the CDR3: TGTGCCAGCTCACCACCGCGACAGGGGGCCTACACCGGGGAGCTGTTTTTT. Translated: CASSPPRQGAYTGELFF.